Given below is one T cell receptor beta chain in context. Its antigen is unknown. The V gene's germline CDR1 is MNHEY and CDR2 SMNVEV (reference sequence). The CDR3 is made up of 16 amino acids. V was clipped by 6 bases and J by 2 bases, with 18 bases between them. The protocol was immunoSEQ multiplex PCR, while the TCRdb copy is restricted to in-frame clones and leaves out a portion. The sample consists of tens of thousands of clones, around 90% of them appearing once. This specimen comes from a study of OX40 agonist ivuxolimab in advanced cancers. Across the whole study: Averaging about 60 years in age, with a range of about 20 to 90, the cohort was 65% to 90% male. The study reported partial responses in three patients: one hepatocellular carcinoma, two cutaneous melanoma.

The study sampled blood at baseline, cycle 4 day 1, and cycle 7 day 1. Study-level results: Dose levels from 0.1 to 3.0 mg/kg saw CD4+ and CD8+ blood T cells expand clonally by week 6.

Sequencing used CD4+ or CD8+ T cells sorted from blood, obtained in a trial of the OX40 agonist ivuxolimab. The receptor comes from an adult with an advanced solid tumor such as melanoma, head and neck, liver or kidney cancer. The chain has TRBV27 and TRBJ2-3, with D maybe TRBD1 (5 bases). The CDR3 spells CASRYRWSEITDTQYF. The DNA of the CDR3 is TGTGCCAGCAGATACAGGTGGTCGGAGATCACAGATACGCAGTATTTT.